This record looks at one T cell receptor beta chain sequence and its context. These data originate in a study of CD8 T cells in Susac syndrome. Random hexamers primed reverse transcription of about 0.5 to 1 ug RNA. TCRdb independently ran MiXCR on the immunoSEQ multiplex PCR reads; one entry per CDR3 protein. The repertoire consists of 140,000 or so distinct CDR3 sequences, with approximately 95% occurring once and the leading ten covering about 0.08%. CDR3 length: 16 amino acids. Germline V gene data show CDR1 as MNHEY and CDR2 as SMNVEV (reference sequence). Trimming shortened V by 4 bases and J by 2 bases, and 17 bases separated the two germline ends.

The TCR sequence derives from a human donor with Susac syndrome. Sample: CD4+ T cells from PBMCs. This rearrangement joins TRBV27 to TRBJ2-5; TRBD2 is a possible D gene (5 bases). The DNA of the CDR3 is TGTGCCAGCAGTTCCAAAAGGACTCGAGGGCAAGAGACCCAGTACTTC. Protein: CASSSKRTRGQETQYF.